This T cell receptor beta chain was sequenced during a study of response to subunit inactivated influenza vaccine. General study findings and limits: There was a suggestion from the authors that each seasonal influenza vaccination recruits few new T cells.

This clonotype has a handful of counts. Its specificity is unknown. TCRdb reanalysed the RT-PCR reads using MiXCR and keeps one entry per CDR3 protein. The sample carries hundreds of thousands of distinct CDR3 sequences, approximately 15% recorded once. The length of the CDR3 is 16 residues. Germline CDR1 and CDR2: DFQATT and SNEGSKA (reference sequence). Trimming at V came to 2 bases and at J to 4 bases, leaving 10 bases not matched to a gene. The sequencing here drew on PBMCs from blood, taken 14 to 15 days before vaccination. The clonotype comes from a man aged 45 to 65 who received an inactivated influenza vaccine. V usage is TRBV20-1 and J usage is TRBJ2-5, with 10 bases aligning to TRBD2. The CDR3 region has the DNA TGCAGTGCTAGAAGAGGCTTAGCGGGAGGTAGAGAGACCCAGTACTTC. Its translation is CSARRGLAGGRETQYF.